This T cell receptor (beta chain) is drawn from a study of blood T cell repertoires in COVID-19. Study details: COVID-19 samples from acute and convalescent phases originated in the United States, Italy and Spain.

One Seattle source followed patients from active infection through their disease course. Between the trimmed V and J ends, which lost 3 bases and 1 base, there was a span of 12 bases. The CDR3 is made up of 15 amino acids. From germline, CDR1 is SGHTA and CDR2 FQGNSA. Per the study methods: Reference gene primer amplification gave nucleated cell count estimates. Assay: immunoSEQ multiplex PCR; the TCRdb copy retains only in-frame clones and omits some. V, J and clone size reflect that table, while D and trimming were determined from the DNA. The sample holds 200,000 to 250,000 clones, approximately 83% seen once.

The chain is built from TRBV7-2 and TRBJ1-1, with a tentative D call TRBD1 (5 bases). The clonotype was recovered from a woman aged 25-40 years with COVID-19, enrolled during active disease. The sequencing input was peripheral blood. The CDR3 protein is CASSLTVPKNTEAFF. The CDR3 nucleotides are TGTGCCAGCAGCTTGACAGTCCCGAAGAACACTGAAGCTTTCTTT.